A selection of T cell receptor beta chains follows, all from one sample in a study of beta chain features in type 1 diabetes. The table came from immunoSEQ multiplex PCR; TCRdb's copy has only in-frame clones and leaves some out. The sample comprises 600,000 to 650,000 clones, around 15% of which are singletons, and about 0.087% rests with the top ten. The sequenced sample was naive CD4+ T cells from blood. These receptors all come from a man aged 18 to 35 in good health. Both conserved end residues are part of each CDR3. The D gene is left open where the match is weak. Size tells how often a clone was seen (once, few, many) or the class of an expanded clone, and some rows leave it out.

TRBJ2-7	NA	TRBV18	NA	TGTGCCAGCTCACCAAGGACGGGCTCCTACGAGCAGTACTTC	CASSPRTGSYEQYF
TRBJ2-3	TRBD2	TRBV4-1	few	TGCGCCAGCAGCCGACTGGCTAGCGGGAGGATGTTCACGCAGTATTTT	CASSRLASGRMFTQYF
TRBJ2-5	TRBD1	TRBV5-1	NA	TGCGCCAGCAGCTTACAGGGGCCGGAGACCCAGTACTTC	CASSLQGPETQYF
TRBJ2-7	NA	TRBV10-2	NA	TGCGCCAGCAGAGAAACTCGAGAGCAGTACTTC	CASRETREQYF
TRBJ2-5	NA	TRBV5-4	few	TGTGCCAGCAGTTTAGGGGACGGTACCCAGTACTTC	CASSLGDGTQYF
TRBJ2-7	NA	TRBV7-2	few	TGTGCCAGCAGCGATTGGATGCAAAGGTTAACCTACGAGCAGTACTTC	CASSDWMQRLTYEQYF
TRBJ2-7	NA	TRBV5-1	NA	TGCGCCAGCAGCTTGGTTGGATCGTCCTACGAGCAGTACTTC	CASSLVGSSYEQYF
TRBJ1-5	TRBD1	TRBV7-9	few	TGTGCCAGCAGCTTCGCCGGGACAGTCAATCAGCCCCAGCATTTT	CASSFAGTVNQPQHF
TRBJ2-1	TRBD1	TRBV7-2	many	TGTGCCAGCAGCGCCAGGACAGGCAGGAGCTCCTACAATGAGCAGTTCTTC	CASSARTGRSSYNEQFF
TRBJ2-7	NA	TRBV29-1	few	TGCAGCGTTGCGGGGCGGATGAGCTCCTACGAGCAGTACTTC	CSVAGRMSSYEQYF
TRBJ2-5	NA	TRBV7-9	NA	TGTGCCAGCAGCTTACAGAGCCAAGAGACCCAGTACTTC	CASSLQSQETQYF
TRBJ2-5	NA	TRBV6-5	few	TGTGCCAGCAGTTACTCGAGTGGGGGCTGGGAGACCCAGTACTTC	CASSYSSGGWETQYF
TRBJ2-7	NA	TRBV7-2	few	TGTGCCAGCAGCTTAGGGGCGGGACCGTTCAACGAGCAGTACTTC	CASSLGAGPFNEQYF
TRBJ2-5	NA	TRBV18	NA	TGTGCCAGCTCACGGGCAGGCCCTCAAGAGACCCAGTACTTC	CASSRAGPQETQYF
TRBJ2-1	NA	TRBV7-3	NA	TGTGCCAGCAGCTTAGGTTGGGGGTCCTACAATGAGCAGTTCTTC	CASSLGWGSYNEQFF
TRBJ2-7	NA	TRBV10-3	few	TGTGCCATGACACACCCGGGACTGAAAGCCTTC	CAMTHPGLKAF
TRBJ2-7	NA	TRBV5-1	few	TGCGCCAGCAGCTCGCCAAGGCCGACAGATCCCTACGAGCAGTACTTC	CASSSPRPTDPYEQYF
TRBJ1-1	NA	TRBV7-9	few	TGTGCCAGCAGCCCCCCTTTGACCAGCGCGGGGACTGAAGCTTTCTTT	CASSPPLTSAGTEAFF
TRBJ1-4	NA	TRBV6-4	once	TGTGCCAGCAGGCGGACAGTTGCAACTAATGAAAAACTGTTTTTT	CASRRTVATNEKLFF
TRBJ1-4	NA	TRBV5-6	NA	TGTGCCAGCAGCTTGCTAGGGGCAACTAATGAAAAACTGTTTTTT	CASSLLGATNEKLFF
TRBJ2-7	TRBD2	TRBV2	NA	TGTGCCAGCACCCTAGCGGGAGGGCCGAGATCGAACGAGCAGTACTTC	CASTLAGGPRSNEQYF
TRBJ2-1	NA	TRBV7-3	few	TGTGCCAGCAGCGGGGACAAGTCCTCCTACAATGAGCAGTTCTTC	CASSGDKSSYNEQFF
TRBJ2-1	TRBD2	TRBV5-1	NA	TGCGCCAGCAGCTTGAGGGCGGGAGGGCCTATAAATGAGCAGTTCTTC	CASSLRAGGPINEQFF
TRBJ2-5	NA	TRBV7-2	NA	TGTGCCAGCAGCTTAGTAAACGAAGAGACCCAGTACTTC	CASSLVNEETQYF
TRBJ1-2	NA	TRBV7-6	NA	TGTGCCAGCAGCTTAGTCGGAGCCTATGGCTACACCTTC	CASSLVGAYGYTF
TRBJ1-2	NA	TRBV4-2	few	TGTGCCAGCAGCTTAGGGGTCGGCTACACCTTC	CASSLGVGYTF
TRBJ2-5	TRBD1	TRBV5-4	few	TGTGCCAGCAGCTTAAGAGGCGGACAGGCACGGAAGACCCAGTACTTC	CASSLRGGQARKTQYF
TRBJ1-1	TRBD1	TRBV5-1	few	TGCGCCAGCCAAAGGACAGGGATGAACACTGAAGCTTTCTTT	CASQRTGMNTEAFF
TRBJ2-7	NA	TRBV28	few	TGTGCCAGCAGTTCCCCCGGCGACTCCTACGAGCAGTACTTC	CASSSPGDSYEQYF
TRBJ1-2	NA	TRBV5-4	NA	TGTGCCAGCAGCTTGATCTCCACTGACTATGGCTACACCTTC	CASSLISTDYGYTF
TRBJ1-5	NA	TRBV18	few	TGTGCCAGCTCATCTGACAGGAATCAGCCCCAGCATTTT	CASSSDRNQPQHF
TRBJ2-5	NA	TRBV4-3	few	TGCGCCAGCAGCCAAGCCGGGACCGGAGGGACCCAGTACTTC	CASSQAGTGGTQYF
TRBJ1-1	NA	TRBV5-4	few	TGTGCCAGCAGCTTGTGGGCGGGTAGCACTGAAGCTTTCTTT	CASSLWAGSTEAFF
TRBJ2-1	TRBD1	TRBV5-1	NA	TGCGCCAGCAGCCTGACAGGGGTGAACAATGAGCAGTTCTTC	CASSLTGVNNEQFF
TRBJ1-2	NA	TRBV4-3	few	TGCGCCAGCAGCCAAGCACCTCAGTCGCCGGGGGGCTACACCTTC	CASSQAPQSPGGYTF
TRBJ1-1	NA	TRBV4-1	NA	TGCGCCAGCAGCCGGACCTTTAGGGACACTGAAGCTTTCTTT	CASSRTFRDTEAFF
TRBJ2-7	NA	TRBV5-6	NA	TGTGCCAGCAGCAGAGTTTCAGGGATTTCCTACGAGCAGTACTTC	CASSRVSGISYEQYF
TRBJ2-4	TRBD2	TRBV2	NA	TGTGCCAGCAGTGAGGTTCTAGCGGGAGAAAACATTCAGTACTTC	CASSEVLAGENIQYF
TRBJ2-7	TRBD2	TRBV7-2	few	TGTGCCAGCAGATACTTAGCGGGAGGAACTTACGAGCAGTACTTC	CASRYLAGGTYEQYF
TRBJ2-1	TRBD2	TRBV30	NA	TGTGCCTGGAGTGGAACCGGGACTAGCGGTAAAAGCTCCTACAATGAGCAGTTCTTC	CAWSGTGTSGKSSYNEQFF
TRBJ2-7	NA	TRBV5-6	NA	TGTGCCAGCAGCTTTCGGGACGGAACCTACGAGCAGTACTTC	CASSFRDGTYEQYF
TRBJ2-5	TRBD1	TRBV7-9	NA	TGTGCCAGCAGCTTACGGCCGGGACAGGGTGAAGAGACCCAGTACTTC	CASSLRPGQGEETQYF
TRBJ1-2	TRBD1	TRBV9	few	TGTGCCAGCAGCCCGAATCCGGGTGCGGGGACAGGGGTCTATGGCTACACCTTC	CASSPNPGAGTGVYGYTF
TRBJ2-5	NA	TRBV10-3	few	TGTGCCATCAGTGATAGTAGAAGTCAAGAGACCCAGTACTTC	CAISDSRSQETQYF
TRBJ2-7	NA	TRBV2	few	TGTGCCAGCAGTGAAGCAGGGCGCAACGAGCAGTACTTC	CASSEAGRNEQYF
TRBJ2-7	NA	TRBV4-3	few	TGCGCCAGCAGCCAAGCCGGGACACGGAATTACGAGCAGTACTTC	CASSQAGTRNYEQYF